Listed below are T cell receptor beta chains from one sample, sequenced in a study of cytomegalovirus exposure and HLA in healthy donors. Some clones are missing from TCRdb's copy, which holds only in-frame ones; the method was immunoSEQ multiplex PCR. The sample contains some 98,000 clones, about 80% of which appear only once. Material: PBMCs. All receptors come from a man aged 35 to 55 in good health and CMV-seronegative. Each CDR3 is given with its conserved first and last residue. Each record gives: D gene, clone size, V gene, J gene, CDR3 DNA, CDR3 protein. The D gene is left open where the match is weak. Expanded clones get a size class; other rows say once, few or many, or leave the size out.

NA	NA	TRBV5-6	TRBJ1-2	TGTGCCAGCAGCTTGGAGGCGGGTTACTACACCTTC	CASSLEAGYYTF
TRBD2	NA	TRBV25-1	TRBJ2-1	TGTGCCAGCAGTGACCCAACTAGCGGCTCCTACAATGAGCAGTTCTTC	CASSDPTSGSYNEQFF
NA	NA	TRBV29-1	TRBJ2-3	TGCAGCACCAGGGTGGGGACAGATACGCAGTATTTT	CSTRVGTDTQYF
NA	NA	TRBV7-9	TRBJ1-1	TGTGCCAGCAGCTTAATGGCGGACACTGAAGCTTTCTTT	CASSLMADTEAFF
NA	NA	TRBV11-2	TRBJ1-1	TGTGCCAGCAGCTTAGTGACGGGGAACACTGAAGCTTTCTTT	CASSLVTGNTEAFF
NA	many	TRBV5-4	TRBJ1-3	TGTGCCAGCAGCTTGGGGTCTGGGCCTGGAAACACCATATATTTT	CASSLGSGPGNTIYF
NA	NA	TRBV7-2	TRBJ1-1	TGTGCCAGCAGCTTAAAGTGGTCCTCGGGCACTGAAGCTTTCTTT	CASSLKWSSGTEAFF
TRBD1	NA	TRBV28	TRBJ1-3	TGTGCCAGCAGTTCCCTCGGACAGGGGGCTTCTGGAAACACCATATATTTT	CASSSLGQGASGNTIYF
TRBD2	NA	TRBV10-1	TRBJ2-1	TGCGCCAGCAGTGATAGCGGGAGATCCTACAATGAGCAGTTCTTC	CASSDSGRSYNEQFF
NA	NA	TRBV6-6	TRBJ1-2	TGTGCCAGCAGACCCCAGGGTAAACATGGCTACACCTTC	CASRPQGKHGYTF
NA	NA	TRBV6-6	TRBJ2-7	TGTGCCAGCAGTTACCCCGCGATGGCGGGCTCCTACGAGCAGTACTTC	CASSYPAMAGSYEQYF
NA	NA	TRBV27	TRBJ2-2	TGTGCCAGCAGCACGGGACTTTCGAACACCGGGGAGCTGTTTTTT	CASSTGLSNTGELFF
NA	NA	TRBV5-8	TRBJ1-2	TGTGCCAGCAGCTTTGAGACTTCGCCAGAGGGCTACACCTTC	CASSFETSPEGYTF
NA	few	TRBV27	TRBJ2-7	TGTGCCAGCTGGGGACTCGATCCCTACGAGCAGTACTTC	CASWGLDPYEQYF
NA	NA	TRBV7-8	TRBJ2-7	TGTGCCAGCAGCTTAGCGCCCCGTTCCAGGGGATCCGAGCAGTACTTC	CASSLAPRSRGSEQYF
NA	NA	TRBV28	TRBJ1-6	TGTGCCAGCAGTTTGGAGAGGGCAATCGTTTCACCCCTCCACTTT	CASSLERAIVSPLHF
TRBD2	NA	TRBV5-1	TRBJ2-3	TGCGCCAGCAGCTTGCAGCGGGGGAGCACAGATACGCAGTATTTT	CASSLQRGSTDTQYF
TRBD1	NA	TRBV7-9	TRBJ2-3	TGTTCCAGCAGCTTGAGACAGGGTGTGGGAGATACGCAGTATTTT	CSSSLRQGVGDTQYF
NA	NA	TRBV19	TRBJ2-1	TGTGCCAGTAGTATAGTTTTTTTCCAGGGGGGCAATGAGCAGTTCTTC	CASSIVFFQGGNEQFF
TRBD2	once	TRBV9	TRBJ2-4	TGTGCCAGCAGCGCTGGGCGGGGGGGGCAAGGTAACATTCAGTACTTC	CASSAGRGGQGNIQYF
NA	NA	TRBV21-1	TRBJ2-3	TGTGCCAGCAGCCGGGAGGGGTTCCCGAAAACAGATACGCAGTATTTT	CASSREGFPKTDTQYF
TRBD1	few	TRBV2	TRBJ2-2	TGTGCCGGTAAGGCCGGGACAGCCGCCGGGGAGCTGTTTTTT	CAGKAGTAAGELFF
NA	NA	TRBV25-1	TRBJ2-2	TGTGCCAGCAGTGGCGAGAACACCGGGGAGCTGTTTTTT	CASSGENTGELFF
TRBD1	NA	TRBV5-3	TRBJ2-7	TGTGCCAGAAGCTTTCTCCCCGACAGGGTATACGAGCAGTACTTC	CARSFLPDRVYEQYF
NA	NA	TRBV30	TRBJ1-2	TGTGCCTGGGTCCGCAGGGGCCGCTATGGCTACACCTTC	CAWVRRGRYGYTF
TRBD1	NA	TRBV18	TRBJ2-7	TGTGCCAGCTCCCCCGCCGCGACAGGGGTTTCGGGCGAGCAGTACTTC	CASSPAATGVSGEQYF
NA	few	TRBV7-2	TRBJ2-7	TGCGCCAGCAGCCAGGCACGGGGGTACGAGCAGTACTTC	CASSQARGYEQYF
NA	NA	TRBV5-8	TRBJ2-6	TGTGCCAGCAGCCGGGATACGGGTGACCCTGGGGCCAACGTCCTGACTTTC	CASSRDTGDPGANVLTF
TRBD1	NA	TRBV5-1	TRBJ1-2	TGCGCCAGCACCCTAATGACAGGGCACTATGGCTACACCTTC	CASTLMTGHYGYTF
NA	few	TRBV2	TRBJ1-1	TGTGCCACCAGGGGCCTGAACACTGAAGCTTTCTTT	CATRGLNTEAFF
TRBD2	NA	TRBV7-6	TRBJ2-5	TGTGCCAGCAGCTTAGGAGTCGCGCGGGAGGGCCTTAGAGAGACCCAGTACTTC	CASSLGVAREGLRETQYF
NA	NA	TRBV19	TRBJ1-1	TGTGCCAGTAGTACCCCCGGGGCTGAAGCTTTCTTT	CASSTPGAEAFF
NA	NA	TRBV7-9	TRBJ2-1	TGTTCCAGCAGCTTAGCTGGACAGATCAATGAGCAGTTCTTC	CSSSLAGQINEQFF
TRBD1	NA	TRBV13	TRBJ2-2	TGTGCCAGCAGCTCTCGGACAGGACCCACCGGGGAGCTGTTTTTT	CASSSRTGPTGELFF
TRBD1	NA	TRBV29-1	TRBJ2-7	TGCAGCGCTCGTGCGGGACAGGGCGCCTACGAGCAGTACTTC	CSARAGQGAYEQYF
TRBD2	NA	TRBV10-3	TRBJ2-7	TGTGCCATCAGTGAGCGCGGGAGGGAGGACGAGCAGTACTTC	CAISERGREDEQYF
NA	NA	TRBV11-2	TRBJ1-3	TGTGCCAGCAGCTCCTCTAGTGGAAACACCATATATTTT	CASSSSSGNTIYF
NA	NA	TRBV9	TRBJ1-5	TGTGCCAGCAGCGTTAGGGCGGGGAGAAATCAGCCCCAGCATTTT	CASSVRAGRNQPQHF
TRBD1	NA	TRBV6-5	TRBJ2-7	TGTGCCAGCAGTTATGGGACAGGGGGCGTCGAGCAGTACTTC	CASSYGTGGVEQYF
NA	NA	TRBV6-4	TRBJ2-2	TGTGCCAGCAGTGAGGGACAGACTAGCGGGGAGCTGTTTTTT	CASSEGQTSGELFF
TRBD1	NA	TRBV6-1	TRBJ1-5	TGTGCCAGCAGTGAAAGACAGGGAGCTTATAGCAATCAGCCCCAGCATTTT	CASSERQGAYSNQPQHF
TRBD1	NA	TRBV6-6	TRBJ2-7	TGTGCCAGCAGAACCACATCAGGGGGCCTCAGGGGGGAGCAGTACTTC	CASRTTSGGLRGEQYF
TRBD1	few	TRBV5-1	TRBJ2-7	TGCGCCAGCAGTCCGACGGGGCAGGGGGCCCCCTACGAGCAGTACTTC	CASSPTGQGAPYEQYF
TRBD2	NA	TRBV7-2	TRBJ2-1	TGTGCCAGCAGCCCGACTAGCGGAGGGGGCTACAATGAGCAGTTCTTC	CASSPTSGGGYNEQFF
NA	once	TRBV9	TRBJ1-5	TGTGCCAGCAGCGTAGGGACAATCCGGAGCAATCAGCCCCAGCATTTT	CASSVGTIRSNQPQHF
NA	NA	TRBV7-2	TRBJ1-2	TGTGCCAGCAGCGTCCCCCGGGGTGGCTACACCTTC	CASSVPRGGYTF
NA	NA	TRBV18	TRBJ1-4	TGTGCCAGCTCACCGACAGGACGTGTTCGAGAAAAACTGTTTTTT	CASSPTGRVREKLFF
NA	NA	TRBV7-9	TRBJ1-2	TGTGCCAGCAGCTCTCGGTCAGGGCTTAACTATGGCTACACCTTC	CASSSRSGLNYGYTF
NA	once	TRBV11-3	TRBJ2-3	TGTGCCAGCAGCCCCGATGGACAGCGAGATACGCAGTATTTT	CASSPDGQRDTQYF
NA	few	TRBV19	TRBJ1-3	TGTGCCAGTAGTATATCTGTTGGAAACACCATATATTTT	CASSISVGNTIYF
NA	NA	TRBV6-5	TRBJ1-5	TGTGCCAGCAGACCCTTACCCTATGGGAGTCAGCCCCAGCATTTT	CASRPLPYGSQPQHF
TRBD2	NA	TRBV4-1	TRBJ2-1	TGCGCCAGCAGTATAGCGGGAACGTACAATGAGCAGTTCTTC	CASSIAGTYNEQFF
TRBD1	few	TRBV28	TRBJ2-7	TGTGCCAGCCAACCGGGGACAGGTCGGTCCTACGAGCAGTACTTC	CASQPGTGRSYEQYF
TRBD1	NA	TRBV13	TRBJ2-7	TGTGCCAGCAGCTCACCCGGGACAGGTACTAACGAGCAGTACTTC	CASSSPGTGTNEQYF
TRBD2	many	TRBV7-9	TRBJ2-4	TGTGCCAGCAGCTTAGTTTCGGAGCGGGAATACAAAAACATTCAGTACTTC	CASSLVSEREYKNIQYF
NA	NA	TRBV7-6	TRBJ1-2	TGTGCCAGCAGCCGAGCGGGGGAGGACTATGGCTACACCTTC	CASSRAGEDYGYTF
NA	NA	TRBV30	TRBJ2-1	TGTGCCCGCGATAGTGGATCTAGGCAGTTCTTC	CARDSGSRQFF
NA	NA	TRBV18	TRBJ2-1	TGTGCCAGCTCGACTCGCGTCGGGCAGTTCTTC	CASSTRVGQFF